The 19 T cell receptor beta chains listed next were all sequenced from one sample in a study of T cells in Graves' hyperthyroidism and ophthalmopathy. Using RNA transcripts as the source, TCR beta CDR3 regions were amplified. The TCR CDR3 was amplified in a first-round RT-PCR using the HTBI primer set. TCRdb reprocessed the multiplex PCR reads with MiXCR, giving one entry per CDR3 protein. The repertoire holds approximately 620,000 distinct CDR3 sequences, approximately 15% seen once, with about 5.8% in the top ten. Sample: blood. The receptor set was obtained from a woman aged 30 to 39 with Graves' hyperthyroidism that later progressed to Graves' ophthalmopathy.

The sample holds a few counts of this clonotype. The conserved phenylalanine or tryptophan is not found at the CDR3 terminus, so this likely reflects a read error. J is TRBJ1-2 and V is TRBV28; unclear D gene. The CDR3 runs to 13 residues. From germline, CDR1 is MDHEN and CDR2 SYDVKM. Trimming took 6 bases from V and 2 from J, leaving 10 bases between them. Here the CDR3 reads CASRQTSNYGYTS. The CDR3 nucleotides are TGTGCCAGCAGACAGACTTCGAACTATGGCTACACCTCC.

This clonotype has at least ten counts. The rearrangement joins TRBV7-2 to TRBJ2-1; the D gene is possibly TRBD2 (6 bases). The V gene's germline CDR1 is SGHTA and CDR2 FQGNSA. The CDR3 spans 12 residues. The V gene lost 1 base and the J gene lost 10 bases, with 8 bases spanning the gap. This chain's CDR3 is CASSLGGLEQFF. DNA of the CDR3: TGTGCCAGCAGCTTAGGGGGACTCGAGCAGTTCTTC.

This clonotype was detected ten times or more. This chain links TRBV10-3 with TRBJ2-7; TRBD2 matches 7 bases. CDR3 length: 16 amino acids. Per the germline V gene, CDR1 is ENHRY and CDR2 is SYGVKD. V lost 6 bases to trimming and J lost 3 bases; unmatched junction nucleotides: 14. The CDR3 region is CAIRTRGSGKDYEQYF. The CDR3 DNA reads TGTGCCATCAGAACGAGGGGAAGCGGGAAAGACTACGAGCAGTACTTC.

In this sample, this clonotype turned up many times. Here the CDR3 DNA reads TGTGCCATAACACTAGCGGAGAGAGCAGATACGCAGTATTTT. Its protein is CAITLAERADTQYF. The chain combines TRBV2 with TRBJ2-3, with 8 bases fitting TRBD2. After removal of 10 bases from V and 4 bases from J, the junction contained 10 bases not matched to a gene. The V gene's germline CDR1 is SNHLY and CDR2 FYNNEI. CDR3 length: 14 amino acids.

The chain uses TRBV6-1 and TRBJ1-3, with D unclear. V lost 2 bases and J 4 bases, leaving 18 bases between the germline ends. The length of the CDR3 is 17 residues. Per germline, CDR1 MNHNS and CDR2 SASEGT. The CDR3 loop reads CASSEPLDRLFGNTIYF. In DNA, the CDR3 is TGTGCCAGCAGTGAACCATTGGACCGACTATTCGGAAACACCATATATTTT.

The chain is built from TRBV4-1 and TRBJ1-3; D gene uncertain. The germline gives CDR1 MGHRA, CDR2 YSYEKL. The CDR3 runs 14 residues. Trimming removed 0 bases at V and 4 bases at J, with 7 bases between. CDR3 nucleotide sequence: TGCGCCAGCAGCCAAGAACCTATGGGAAACACCATATATTTT. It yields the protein CASSQEPMGNTIYF.

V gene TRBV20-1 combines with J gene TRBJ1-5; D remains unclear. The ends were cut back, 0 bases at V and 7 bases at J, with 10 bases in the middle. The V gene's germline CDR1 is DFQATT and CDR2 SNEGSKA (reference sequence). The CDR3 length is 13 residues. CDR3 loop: CSARDSNLQPQHF. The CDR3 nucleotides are TGCAGTGCTAGAGACTCTAACCTACAGCCCCAGCATTTT.

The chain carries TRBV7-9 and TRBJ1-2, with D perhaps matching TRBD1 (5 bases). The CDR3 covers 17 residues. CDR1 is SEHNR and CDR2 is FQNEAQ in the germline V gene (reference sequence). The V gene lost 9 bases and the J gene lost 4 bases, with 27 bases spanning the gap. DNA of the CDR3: TGTGCCAGTAGTATCCGGGACTCCCCCCAGAGGGGCTATGGCTACACCTTC. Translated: CASSIRDSPQRGYGYTF.

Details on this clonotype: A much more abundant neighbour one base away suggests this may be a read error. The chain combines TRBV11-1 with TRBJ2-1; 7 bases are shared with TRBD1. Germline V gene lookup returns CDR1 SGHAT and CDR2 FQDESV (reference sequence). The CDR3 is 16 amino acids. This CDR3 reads CVSSYPSQGTDNEQFF. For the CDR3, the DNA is TGTGTCAGCAGTTACCCCTCACAGGGGACGGACAATGAGCAGTTCTTC.

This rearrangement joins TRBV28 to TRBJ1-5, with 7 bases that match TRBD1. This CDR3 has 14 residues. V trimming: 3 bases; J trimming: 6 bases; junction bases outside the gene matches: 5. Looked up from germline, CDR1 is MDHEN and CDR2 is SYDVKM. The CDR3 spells CASSLTGRLQPQHF. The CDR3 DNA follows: TGTGCCAGCAGTTTGACAGGGAGGCTTCAGCCCCAGCATTTT. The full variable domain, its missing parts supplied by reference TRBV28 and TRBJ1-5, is DVKVTQSSRYLVKRTGEKVFLECVQDMDHENMFWYRQDPGLGLRLIYFSYDVKMKEKGDIPEGYSVSREKKERFSLILESASTNQTSMYLCASSLTGRLQPQHFGDGTRLSIL.

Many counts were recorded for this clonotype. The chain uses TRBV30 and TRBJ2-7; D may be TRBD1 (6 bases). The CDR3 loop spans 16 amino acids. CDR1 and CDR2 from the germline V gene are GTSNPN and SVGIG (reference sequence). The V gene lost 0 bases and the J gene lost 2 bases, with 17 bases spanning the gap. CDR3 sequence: CAWSVKTGSWTYEQYF. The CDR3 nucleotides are TGTGCCTGGAGTGTAAAAACAGGGAGTTGGACCTACGAGCAGTACTTC.

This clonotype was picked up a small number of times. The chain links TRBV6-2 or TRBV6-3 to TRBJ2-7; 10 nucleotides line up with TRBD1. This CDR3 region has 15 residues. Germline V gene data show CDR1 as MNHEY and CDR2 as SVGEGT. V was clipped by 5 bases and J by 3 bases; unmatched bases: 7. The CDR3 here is CASSPFGQGGYEQYF. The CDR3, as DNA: TGTGCCAGCAGTCCCTTTGGACAGGGGGGCTACGAGCAGTACTTC.

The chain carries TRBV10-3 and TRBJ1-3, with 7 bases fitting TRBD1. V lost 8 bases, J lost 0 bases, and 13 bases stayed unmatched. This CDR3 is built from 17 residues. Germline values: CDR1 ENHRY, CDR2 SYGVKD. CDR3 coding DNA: TGTGCCATCGGGAGATTACAGGGGTACCTCTCTGGAAACACCATATATTTT. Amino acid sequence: CAIGRLQGYLSGNTIYF.

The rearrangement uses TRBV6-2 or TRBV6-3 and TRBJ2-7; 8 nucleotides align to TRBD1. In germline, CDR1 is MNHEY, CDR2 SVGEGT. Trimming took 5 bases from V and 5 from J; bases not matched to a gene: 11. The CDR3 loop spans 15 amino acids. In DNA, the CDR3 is TGTGCCAGCAGTGTCCCTCGACAGGGGTACGACGAGCAGTACTTC. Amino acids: CASSVPRQGYDEQYF.

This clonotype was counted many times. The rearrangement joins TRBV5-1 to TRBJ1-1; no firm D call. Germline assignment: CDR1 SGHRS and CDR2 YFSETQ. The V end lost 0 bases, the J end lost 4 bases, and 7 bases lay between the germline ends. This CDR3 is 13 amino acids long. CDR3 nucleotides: TGCGCCAGCAGCTTGGGTTTCGGCACTGAAGCTTTCTTT. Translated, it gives CASSLGFGTEAFF.

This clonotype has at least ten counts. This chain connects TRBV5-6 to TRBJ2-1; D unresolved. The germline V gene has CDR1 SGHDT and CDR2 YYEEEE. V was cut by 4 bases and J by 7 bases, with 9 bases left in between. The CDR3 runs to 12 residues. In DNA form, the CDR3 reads TGTGCCAGCAGCCCTTATGGAAATGAGCAGTTCTTC. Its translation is CASSPYGNEQFF.

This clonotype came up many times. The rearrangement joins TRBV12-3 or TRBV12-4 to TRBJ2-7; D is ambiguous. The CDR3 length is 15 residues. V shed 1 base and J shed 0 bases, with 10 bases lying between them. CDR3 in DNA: TGTGCCAGCAGTTTAGGGGGTCAGAGCTCCTACGAGCAGTACTTC. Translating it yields CASSLGGQSSYEQYF.

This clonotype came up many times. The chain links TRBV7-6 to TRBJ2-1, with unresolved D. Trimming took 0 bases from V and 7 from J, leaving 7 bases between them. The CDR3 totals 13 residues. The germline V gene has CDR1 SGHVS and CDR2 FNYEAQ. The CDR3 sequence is CASSLASGNEQFF. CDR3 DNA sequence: TGTGCCAGCAGCTTAGCGAGTGGGAATGAGCAGTTCTTC. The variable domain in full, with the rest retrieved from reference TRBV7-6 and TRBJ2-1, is GAGVSQSPRYKVTKRGQDVALRCDPISGHVSLYWYRQALGQGPEFLTYFNYEAQQDKSGLPNDRFSAERPEGSISTLTIQRTEQRDSAMYRCASSLASGNEQFFGPGTRLTVL.

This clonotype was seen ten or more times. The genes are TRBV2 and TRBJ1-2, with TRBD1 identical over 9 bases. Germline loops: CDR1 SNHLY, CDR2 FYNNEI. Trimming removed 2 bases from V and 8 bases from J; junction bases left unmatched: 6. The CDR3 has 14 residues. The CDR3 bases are TGTGCCAGCAGTGAAATGGGACAGGGTAAAGGCTACACCTTC. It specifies CASSEMGQGKGYTF.